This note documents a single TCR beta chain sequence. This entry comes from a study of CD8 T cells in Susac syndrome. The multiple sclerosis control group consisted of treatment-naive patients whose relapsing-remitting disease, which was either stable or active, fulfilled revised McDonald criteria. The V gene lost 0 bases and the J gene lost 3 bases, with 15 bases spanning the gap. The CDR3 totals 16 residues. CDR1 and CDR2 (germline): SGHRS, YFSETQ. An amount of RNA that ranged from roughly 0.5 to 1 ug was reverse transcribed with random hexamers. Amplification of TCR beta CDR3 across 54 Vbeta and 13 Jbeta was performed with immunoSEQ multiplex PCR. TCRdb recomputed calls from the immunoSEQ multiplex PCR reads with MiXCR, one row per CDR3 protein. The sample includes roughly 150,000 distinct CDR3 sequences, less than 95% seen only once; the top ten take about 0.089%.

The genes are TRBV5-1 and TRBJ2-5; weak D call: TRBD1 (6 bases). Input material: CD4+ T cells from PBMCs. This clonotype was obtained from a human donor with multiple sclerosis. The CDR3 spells CASSLGVGGSEETQYF. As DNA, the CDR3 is TGCGCCAGCAGCTTGGGGGTAGGGGGAAGTGAAGAGACCCAGTACTTC.